These 9 T cell receptor beta chains were all obtained from the same sample, sequenced in a study of blood T cell repertoires in COVID-19 (TCRdb year 2020). The library was built by means of the immunoSEQ multiplex PCR assay. TCRdb mirrors the immuneACCESS table, restricted to in-frame sequences. Some clones are absent from its copies; in checked studies, under half trace to an unresolved V gene, and the reason for the others is unknown. This sample comprises around 100,000 clones, over 70% of them detected only once. The ten largest clones represent over 8.5% of the sample. Specimen: peripheral blood. These receptors all stem from a man older than 75 with acute or convalescent COVID-19.

This chain joins TRBV6-1 and TRBJ1-1; no reliable D call. The V gene's germline CDR1 is MNHNS and CDR2 SASEGT. The CDR3 has 14 amino acids. V shed 3 bases and J shed 0 bases, with 8 bases lying between them. CDR3 in DNA: TGTGCCAGCAGTGAGGCAGTCATGAACACTGAAGCTTTCTTT. Protein product: CASSEAVMNTEAFF.

This clone has more than one count but fewer than ten. This sequence joins TRBV3-1 (or the pseudogene TRBV3-2) and TRBJ2-7, with no clear D. With 3 bases removed from V and 8 bases from J, the gap between germline ends came to 20 bases. Germline V gene lookup returns CDR1 LGHDT and CDR2 YNNKEL (reference sequence). This CDR3 has 15 amino acids. The CDR3 region is CASSQAGSNPLKQYF. The CDR3 coding sequence is TGTGCCAGCAGCCAGGCCGGGTCCAATCCGCTAAAGCAGTACTTC.

The CDR3: CATTGFSGNTIYF. The CDR3 coding sequence is TGTGCCACTACAGGGTTTTCTGGAAACACCATATATTTT. This rearrangement joins TRBV6-5 to TRBJ1-3; D possibly corresponds to TRBD1 (6 bases). This CDR3 contains 13 residues. Germline values: CDR1 MNHEY, CDR2 SVGAGI. The V gene lost 10 bases and the J gene lost 1 base, with 11 bases spanning the gap.

This chain joins TRBV12-5 and TRBJ2-5, with 7 bases identical to TRBD2. J gave up 5 bases and V 1 base, and 4 bases lay outside the gene matches. This CDR3 spans 14 amino acids. Germline V CDR1 and CDR2: LGHNT, FRNRAP. CDR3 sequence: CASGLGREGETQYF. Here the CDR3 DNA reads TGTGCTAGTGGTTTGGGCAGGGAGGGGGAGACCCAGTACTTC.

CDR3 nucleotide sequence: TGTGCCAGCAGCCCCCGGGCGGGGGGCGTGGGGACAGATACGCAGTATTTT. Amino acids: CASSPRAGGVGTDTQYF. The rearrangement links TRBV7-3 to TRBJ2-3, with TRBD2 identical over 8 bases. CDR3 length: 17 amino acids. The ends lost 5 bases at V and 3 bases at J; junction bases unmatched: 13. Germline V lookup: CDR1 SGHTA, CDR2 FQGTGA.

This clone has a handful of counts. The CDR3 here is CASSQEVGAITF. In DNA form, the CDR3 reads TGTGCCAGCAGCCAAGAAGTGGGGGCGATCACCTTC. The chain carries TRBV14 and TRBJ1-2; possibly TRBD1 for D (6 bases). Germline loops: CDR1 SGHDN, CDR2 FVKESK. The CDR3 spans 12 residues. V was shortened by 0 bases and J by 13 bases, with 12 bases between the two germline ends.

This chain connects TRBV2 to TRBJ1-4; D is undetermined. The CDR3 is made up of 13 amino acids. V lost 10 bases and J lost 5, with 14 bases in between. Germline lookup yields CDR1 SNHLY and CDR2 FYNNEI. The CDR3 DNA follows: TGTGCCACCGCGATTGGAGGGAATGAAAAACTGTTTTTT. It yields the protein CATAIGGNEKLFF. Full variable domain (outside the CDR3, taken from reference TRBV2 and TRBJ1-4): EPEVTQTPSHQVTQMGQEVILRCVPISNHLYFYWYRQILGQKVEFLVSFYNNEISEKSEIFDDQFSVERPDGSNFTLKIRSTKLEDSAMYFCATAIGGNEKLFFGSGTQLSVL.

CDR3 nucleotides: TGTGCCAGCAGCGACCAGTATGGCTACACCTTC. Protein product: CASSDQYGYTF. The V and J genes are TRBV9 and TRBJ1-2; D is ambiguous. Deletions cut 3 bases from V and 5 bases from J, with 5 bases between. The length of the CDR3 is 11 residues. Germline V gene lookup returns CDR1 SGDLS and CDR2 YYNGEE.

This clone was detected once. V gene TRBV5-1 combines with J gene TRBJ1-5; weak D call: TRBD1 (6 bases). V was pared by 0 bases and J by 1 base, with 11 bases between. The CDR3 runs to 16 residues. Germline V gene sequence: CDR1 SGHRS, CDR2 YFSETQ. The CDR3 coding sequence is TGCGCCAGCAGCTTGGGTGGTACAGGGAGCAATCAGCCCCAGCATTTT. Protein product: CASSLGGTGSNQPQHF. The full variable domain, in which reference TRBV5-1 and TRBJ1-5 provide the parts outside the CDR3, is KAGVTQTPRYLIKTRGQQVTLSCSPISGHRSVSWYQQTPGQGLQFLFEYFSETQRNKGNFPGRFSGRQFSNSRSEMNVSTLELGDSALYLCASSLGGTGSNQPQHFGDGTRLSIL.